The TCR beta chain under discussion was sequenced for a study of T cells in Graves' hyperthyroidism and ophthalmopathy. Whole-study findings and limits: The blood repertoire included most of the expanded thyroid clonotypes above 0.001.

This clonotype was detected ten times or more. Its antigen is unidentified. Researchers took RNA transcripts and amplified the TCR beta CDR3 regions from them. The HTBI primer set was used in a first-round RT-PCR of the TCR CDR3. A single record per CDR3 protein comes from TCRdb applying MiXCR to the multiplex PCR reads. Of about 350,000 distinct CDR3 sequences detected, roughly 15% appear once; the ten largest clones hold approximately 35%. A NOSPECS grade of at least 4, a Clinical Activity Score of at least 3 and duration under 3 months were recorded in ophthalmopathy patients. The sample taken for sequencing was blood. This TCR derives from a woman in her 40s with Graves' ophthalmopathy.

The CDR3 bases are TGTGCCAGCAGTCGGACAGCGCTTAACTATGGCTACACCTTC. Amino acid sequence: CASSRTALNYGYTF. This chain connects TRBV2 to TRBJ1-2, with a possible D match to TRBD1 (6 bases). The CDR3 loop spans 14 amino acids. Per the germline V gene, CDR1 is SNHLY and CDR2 is FYNNEI. Trimming took 5 bases from V and 1 from J, leaving 11 bases between them. Full variable domain (remainder filled in from reference TRBV2 and TRBJ1-2): EPEVTQTPSHQVTQMGQEVILRCVPISNHLYFYWYRQILGQKVEFLVSFYNNEISEKSEIFDDQFSVERPDGSNFTLKIRSTKLEDSAMYFCASSRTALNYGYTFGSGTRLTVV.